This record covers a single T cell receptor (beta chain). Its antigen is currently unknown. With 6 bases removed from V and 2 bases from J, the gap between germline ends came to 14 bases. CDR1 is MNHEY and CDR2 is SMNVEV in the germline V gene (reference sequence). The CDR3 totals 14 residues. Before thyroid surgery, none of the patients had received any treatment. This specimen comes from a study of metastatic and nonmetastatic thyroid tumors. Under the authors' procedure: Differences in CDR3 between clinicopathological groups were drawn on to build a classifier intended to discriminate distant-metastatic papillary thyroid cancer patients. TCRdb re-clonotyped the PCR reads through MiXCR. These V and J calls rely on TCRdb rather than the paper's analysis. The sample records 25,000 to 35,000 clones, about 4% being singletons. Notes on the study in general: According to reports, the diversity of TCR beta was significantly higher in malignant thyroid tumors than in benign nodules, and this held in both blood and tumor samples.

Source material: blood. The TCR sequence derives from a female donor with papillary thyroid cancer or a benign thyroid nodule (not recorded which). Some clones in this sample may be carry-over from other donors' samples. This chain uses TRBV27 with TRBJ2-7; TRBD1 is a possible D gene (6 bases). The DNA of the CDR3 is TGTGCCAGCAGGAGACAGGTTGTCCCCTACGAGCAGTACTTC. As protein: CASRRQVVPYEQYF.